This T cell receptor beta chain appears in the sequencing data of a study of shared clonotypes between healthy human individuals. The wider study: Per-donor plates numbered three CD4 naive, three CD4 memory, two CD8 naive and one CD8 memory.

Clones were read by immunoSEQ multiplex PCR, and TCRdb kept only the in-frame ones, dropping some. The sample lists over a million clones; approximately 80% were seen once. Every one of the donors was a Caucasian adult that lived in Nashville, Tennessee. Turning to this clone: Its cognate antigen is unknown.

Study-wide findings and caveats: Represented diversity (both genetic and exposure-history) was limited by the small number of donors. What rarefaction showed was incomplete sorted-subset sequencing despite large depth.

Material for sequencing was memory CD4+ T cells from PBMCs. Regarding subset: CD45RA-negative fraction. The source of this sequence is a man younger than 30 in good health. Some clones in this sample may be carry-over from other donors' samples.

The CDR3 bases are TGTGCCAGCAGCTTAGATCGGGCCCCCGGGAAGAGGGGTGAGCAGTTCTTC. Protein sequence: CASSLDRAPGKRGEQFF. V usage is TRBV11-2 and J usage is TRBJ2-1, with D perhaps TRBD1 or TRBD2 (5 bases each). CDR3 length: 17 amino acids. Trimming stripped 0 bases from V and 9 bases from J, with 21 bases between. The germline V gene encodes CDR1 SGHAT and CDR2 FQNNGV.